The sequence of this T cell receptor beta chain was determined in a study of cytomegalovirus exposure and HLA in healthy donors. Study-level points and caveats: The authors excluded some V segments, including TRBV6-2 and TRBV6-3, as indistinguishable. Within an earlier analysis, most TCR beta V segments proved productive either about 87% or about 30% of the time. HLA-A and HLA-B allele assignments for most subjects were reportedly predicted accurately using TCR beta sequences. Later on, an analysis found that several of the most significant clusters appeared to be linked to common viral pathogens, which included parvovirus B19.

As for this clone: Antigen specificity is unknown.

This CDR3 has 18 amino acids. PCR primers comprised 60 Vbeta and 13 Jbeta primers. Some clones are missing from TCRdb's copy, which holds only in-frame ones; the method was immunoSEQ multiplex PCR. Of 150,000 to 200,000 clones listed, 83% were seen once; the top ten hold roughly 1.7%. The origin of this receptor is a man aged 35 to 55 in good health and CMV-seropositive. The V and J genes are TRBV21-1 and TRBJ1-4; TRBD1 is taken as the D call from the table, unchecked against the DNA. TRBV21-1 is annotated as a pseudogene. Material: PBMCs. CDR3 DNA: TGTGCCAGCAGCAAAGCGCGGGGAACAGGGGAACAACGTGAAAAACTGTTTTTT. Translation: CASSKARGTGEQREKLFF.